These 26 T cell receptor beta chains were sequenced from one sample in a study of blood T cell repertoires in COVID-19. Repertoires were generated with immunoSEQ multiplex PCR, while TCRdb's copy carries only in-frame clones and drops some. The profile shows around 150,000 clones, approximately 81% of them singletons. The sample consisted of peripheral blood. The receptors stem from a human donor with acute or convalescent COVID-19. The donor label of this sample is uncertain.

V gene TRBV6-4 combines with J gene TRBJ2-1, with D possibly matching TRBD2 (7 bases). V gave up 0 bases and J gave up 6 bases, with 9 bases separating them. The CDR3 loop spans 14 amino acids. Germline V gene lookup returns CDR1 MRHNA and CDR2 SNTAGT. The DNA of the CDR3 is TGTGCCAGCAGTGACTCGGGGGGGGCCAATGAGCAGTTCTTC. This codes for CASSDSGGANEQFF.

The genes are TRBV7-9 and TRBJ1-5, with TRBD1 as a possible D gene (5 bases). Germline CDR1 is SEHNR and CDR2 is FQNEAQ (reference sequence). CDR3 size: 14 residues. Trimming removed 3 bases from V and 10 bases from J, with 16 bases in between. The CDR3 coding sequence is TGTGCCAGCAGCTTGGGGCAGGGACTCGATCCCCAGCATTTT. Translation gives CASSLGQGLDPQHF.

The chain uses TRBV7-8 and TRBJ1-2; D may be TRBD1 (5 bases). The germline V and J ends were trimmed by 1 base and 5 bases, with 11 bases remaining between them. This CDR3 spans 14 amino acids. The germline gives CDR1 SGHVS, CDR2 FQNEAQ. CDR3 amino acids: CASSLGGVEYGYTF. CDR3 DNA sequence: TGTGCCAGCAGCTTAGGGGGGGTCGAATATGGCTACACCTTC.

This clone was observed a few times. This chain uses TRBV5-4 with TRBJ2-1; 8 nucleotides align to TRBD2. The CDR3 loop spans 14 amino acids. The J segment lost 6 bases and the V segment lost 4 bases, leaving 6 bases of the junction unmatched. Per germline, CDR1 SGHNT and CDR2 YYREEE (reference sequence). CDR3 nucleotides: TGTGCCAGCAGCGCCCAGCGGGGGCCCAATGAGCAGTTCTTC. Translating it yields CASSAQRGPNEQFF.

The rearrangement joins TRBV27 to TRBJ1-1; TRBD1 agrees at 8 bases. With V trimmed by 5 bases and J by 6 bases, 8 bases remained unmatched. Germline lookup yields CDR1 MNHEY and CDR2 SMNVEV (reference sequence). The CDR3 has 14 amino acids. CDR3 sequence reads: CASSLDRAGAEAFF. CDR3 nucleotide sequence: TGTGCCAGCAGTCTGGACAGGGCGGGGGCTGAAGCTTTCTTT.

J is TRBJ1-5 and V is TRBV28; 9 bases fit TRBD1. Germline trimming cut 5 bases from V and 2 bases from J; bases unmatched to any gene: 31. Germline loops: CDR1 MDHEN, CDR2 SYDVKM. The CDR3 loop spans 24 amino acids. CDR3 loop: CASSRRAPPGTGIGYRVGNQPQHF. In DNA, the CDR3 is TGTGCCAGCAGTCGCCGTGCCCCCCCCGGGACAGGGATCGGATACAGGGTGGGCAATCAGCCCCAGCATTTT.

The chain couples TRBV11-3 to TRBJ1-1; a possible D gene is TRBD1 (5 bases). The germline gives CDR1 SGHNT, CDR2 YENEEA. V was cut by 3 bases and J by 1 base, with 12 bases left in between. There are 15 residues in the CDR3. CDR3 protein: CASSFKKGKNTEAFF. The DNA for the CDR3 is TGTGCCAGCAGCTTCAAGAAGGGGAAGAACACTGAAGCTTTCTTT.

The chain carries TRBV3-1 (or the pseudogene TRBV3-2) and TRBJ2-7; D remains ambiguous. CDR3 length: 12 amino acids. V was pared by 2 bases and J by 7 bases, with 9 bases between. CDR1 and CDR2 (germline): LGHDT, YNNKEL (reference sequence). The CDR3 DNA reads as TGTGCCAGCAGCCAATCACCTAGAGAGCAGTACTTC. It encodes CASSQSPREQYF.

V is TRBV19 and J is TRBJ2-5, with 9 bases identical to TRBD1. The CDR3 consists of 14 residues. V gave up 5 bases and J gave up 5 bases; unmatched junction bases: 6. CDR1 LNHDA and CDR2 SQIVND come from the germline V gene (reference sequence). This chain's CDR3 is CASSSRDRDETQYF. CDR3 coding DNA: TGTGCCAGTAGTTCCCGGGACAGGGACGAGACCCAGTACTTC. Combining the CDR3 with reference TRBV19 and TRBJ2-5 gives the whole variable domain DGGITQSPKYLFRKEGQNVTLSCEQNLNHDAMYWYRQDPGQGLRLIYYSQIVNDFQKGDIAEGYSVSREKKESFPLTVTSAQKNPTAFYLCASSSRDRDETQYFGPGTRLLVL.

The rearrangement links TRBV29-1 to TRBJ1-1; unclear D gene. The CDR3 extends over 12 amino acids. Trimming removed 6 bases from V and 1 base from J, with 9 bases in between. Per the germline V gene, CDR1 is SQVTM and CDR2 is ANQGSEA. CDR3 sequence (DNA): TGCAGCGTCCTCGGCGGGAACACTGAAGCTTTCTTT. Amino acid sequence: CSVLGGNTEAFF.

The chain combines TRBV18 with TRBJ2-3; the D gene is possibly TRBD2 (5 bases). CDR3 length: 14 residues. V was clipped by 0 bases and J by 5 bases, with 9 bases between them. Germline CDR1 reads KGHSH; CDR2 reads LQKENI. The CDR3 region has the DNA TGTGCCAGCTCACCACCCGTCCGGGGAGATACGCAGTATTTT. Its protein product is CASSPPVRGDTQYF.

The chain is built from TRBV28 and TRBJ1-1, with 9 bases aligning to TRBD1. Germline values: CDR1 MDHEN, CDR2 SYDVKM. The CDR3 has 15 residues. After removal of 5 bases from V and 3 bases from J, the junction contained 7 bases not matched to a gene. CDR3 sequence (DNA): TGTGCCAGCAGTCTACTACAGGGGGCAGACACTGAAGCTTTCTTT. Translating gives CASSLLQGADTEAFF.

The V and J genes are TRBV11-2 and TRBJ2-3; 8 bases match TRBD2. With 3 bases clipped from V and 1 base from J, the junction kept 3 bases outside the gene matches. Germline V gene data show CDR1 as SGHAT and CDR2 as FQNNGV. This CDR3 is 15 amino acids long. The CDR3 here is CASSFTTSGTDTQYF. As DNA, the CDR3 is TGTGCCAGCAGCTTTACGACTAGCGGCACAGATACGCAGTATTTT.

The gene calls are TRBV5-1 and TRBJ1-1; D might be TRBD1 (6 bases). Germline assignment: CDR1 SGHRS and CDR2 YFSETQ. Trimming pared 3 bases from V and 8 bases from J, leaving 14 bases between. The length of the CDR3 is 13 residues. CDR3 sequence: CASSWTEQTEAFF. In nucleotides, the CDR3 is TGCGCCAGCAGCTGGACAGAGCAGACGGAAGCTTTCTTT.

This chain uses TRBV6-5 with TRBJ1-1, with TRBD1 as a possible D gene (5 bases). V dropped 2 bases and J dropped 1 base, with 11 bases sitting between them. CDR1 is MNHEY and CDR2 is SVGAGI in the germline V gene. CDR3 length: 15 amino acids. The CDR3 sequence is CASSYPQGSNTEAFF. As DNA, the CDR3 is TGTGCCAGCAGTTACCCCCAGGGTTCGAACACTGAAGCTTTCTTT.

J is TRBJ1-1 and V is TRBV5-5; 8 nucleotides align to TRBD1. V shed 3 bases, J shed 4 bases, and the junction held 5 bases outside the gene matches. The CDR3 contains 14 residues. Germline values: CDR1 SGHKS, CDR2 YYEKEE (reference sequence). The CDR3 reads CASSSDRAATEAFF. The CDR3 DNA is TGTGCCAGCAGCTCGGACAGGGCCGCCACTGAAGCTTTCTTT.

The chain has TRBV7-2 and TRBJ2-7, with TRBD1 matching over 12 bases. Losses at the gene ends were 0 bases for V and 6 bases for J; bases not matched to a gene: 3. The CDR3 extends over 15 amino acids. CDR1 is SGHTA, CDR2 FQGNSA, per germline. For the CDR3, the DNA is TGTGCCAGCAGCTTAGCGGGACAGGGGGCCGCCGAGCAGTACTTC. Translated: CASSLAGQGAAEQYF.

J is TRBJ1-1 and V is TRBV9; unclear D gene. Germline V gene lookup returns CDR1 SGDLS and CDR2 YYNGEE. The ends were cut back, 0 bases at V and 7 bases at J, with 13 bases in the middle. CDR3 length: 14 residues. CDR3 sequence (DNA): TGTGCCAGCAGCGTAGGGGGAGAGAAGGGTGAAGCTTTCTTT. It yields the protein CASSVGGEKGEAFF.

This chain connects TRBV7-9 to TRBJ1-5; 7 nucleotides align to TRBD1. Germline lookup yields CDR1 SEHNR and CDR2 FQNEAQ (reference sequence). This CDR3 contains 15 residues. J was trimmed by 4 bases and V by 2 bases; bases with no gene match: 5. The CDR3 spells CASSLSTGPNQPQHF. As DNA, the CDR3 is TGTGCCAGCAGCTTATCGACAGGGCCGAATCAGCCCCAGCATTTT.

In nucleotides, the CDR3 is TGTGCCAGCAGCCGACAGGACACTGAAGCTTTCTTT. Protein product: CASSRQDTEAFF. The rearrangement uses TRBV7-8 and TRBJ1-1; D is possibly TRBD1 (6 bases). Trimming took 5 bases from V and 3 from J, leaving 7 bases between them. There are 12 residues in the CDR3. CDR1 and CDR2 from the germline V gene are SGHVS and FQNEAQ.

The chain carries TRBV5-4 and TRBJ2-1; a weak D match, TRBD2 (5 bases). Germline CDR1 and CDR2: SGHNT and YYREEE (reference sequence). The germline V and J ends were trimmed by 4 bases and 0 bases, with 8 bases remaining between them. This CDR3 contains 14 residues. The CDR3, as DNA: TGTGCCAGCAGCCCGGGAACCTCCTACAATGAGCAGTTCTTC. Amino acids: CASSPGTSYNEQFF.

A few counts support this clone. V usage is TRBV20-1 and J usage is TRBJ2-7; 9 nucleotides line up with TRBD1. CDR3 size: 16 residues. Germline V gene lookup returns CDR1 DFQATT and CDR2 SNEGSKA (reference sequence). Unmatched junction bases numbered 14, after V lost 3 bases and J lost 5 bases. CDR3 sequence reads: CSASVGLGQGSHEQYF. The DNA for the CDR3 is TGCAGTGCTAGTGTAGGTTTGGGACAGGGTTCCCACGAGCAGTACTTC.

CDR3 residues: CASSGTGGREQYF. CDR3 in DNA: TGCGCCAGCAGCGGGACAGGGGGCCGCGAGCAGTACTTC. The chain is built from TRBV5-1 and TRBJ2-7; 12 bases fit TRBD1. J lost 6 bases, V lost 4 bases, and 2 bases had no gene match. Germline assignment: CDR1 SGHRS and CDR2 YFSETQ. CDR3 size: 13 residues.

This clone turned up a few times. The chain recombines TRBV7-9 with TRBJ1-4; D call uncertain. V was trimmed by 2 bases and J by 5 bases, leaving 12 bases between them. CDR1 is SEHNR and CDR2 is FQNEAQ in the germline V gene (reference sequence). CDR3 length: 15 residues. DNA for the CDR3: TGTGCCAGCAGCTTACTTGGGCAAGTAAATGAAAAACTGTTTTTT. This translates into CASSLLGQVNEKLFF.

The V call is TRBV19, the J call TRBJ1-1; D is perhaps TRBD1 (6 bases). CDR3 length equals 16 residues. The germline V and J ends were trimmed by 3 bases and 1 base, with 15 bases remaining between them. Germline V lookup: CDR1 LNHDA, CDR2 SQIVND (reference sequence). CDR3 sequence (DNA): TGTGCCAGTAGTATCGGGCAGGGGAGGGGGAACACTGAAGCTTTCTTT. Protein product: CASSIGQGRGNTEAFF. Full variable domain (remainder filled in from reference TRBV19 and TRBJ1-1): DGGITQSPKYLFRKEGQNVTLSCEQNLNHDAMYWYRQDPGQGLRLIYYSQIVNDFQKGDIAEGYSVSREKKESFPLTVTSAQKNPTAFYLCASSIGQGRGNTEAFFGQGTRLTVV.

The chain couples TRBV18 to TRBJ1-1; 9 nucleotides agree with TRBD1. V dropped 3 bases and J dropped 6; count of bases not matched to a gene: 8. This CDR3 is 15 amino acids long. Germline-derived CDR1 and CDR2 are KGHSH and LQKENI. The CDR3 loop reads CASSPRDREAPEAFF. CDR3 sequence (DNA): TGTGCCAGCTCACCCCGGGACAGGGAGGCCCCTGAAGCTTTCTTT.